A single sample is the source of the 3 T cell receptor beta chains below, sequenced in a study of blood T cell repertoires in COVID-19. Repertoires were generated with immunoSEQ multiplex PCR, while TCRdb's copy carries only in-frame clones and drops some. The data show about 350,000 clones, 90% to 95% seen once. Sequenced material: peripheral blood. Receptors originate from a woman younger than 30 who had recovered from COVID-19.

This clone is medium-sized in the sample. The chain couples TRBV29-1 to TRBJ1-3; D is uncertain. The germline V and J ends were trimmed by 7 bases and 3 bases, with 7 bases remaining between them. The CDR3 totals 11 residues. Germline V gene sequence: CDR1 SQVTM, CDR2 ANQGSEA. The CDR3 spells CSAAVGNTIYF. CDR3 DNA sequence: TGCAGCGCGGCGGTTGGAAACACCATATATTTT.

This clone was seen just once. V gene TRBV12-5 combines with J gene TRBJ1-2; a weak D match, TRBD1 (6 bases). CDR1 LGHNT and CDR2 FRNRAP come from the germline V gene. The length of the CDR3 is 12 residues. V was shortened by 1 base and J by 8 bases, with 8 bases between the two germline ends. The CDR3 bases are TGTGCTAGTGGTTTGGGGGGGCAGGGCTACACCTTC. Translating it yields CASGLGGQGYTF.

CDR3 sequence reads: CASSPLRDNLREQYV. The CDR3 region has the DNA TGTGCCAGCAGTCCGCTCCGGGACAACTTACGCGAGCAGTACGTC. The chain has TRBV6-2 or TRBV6-3 and TRBJ2-7; maybe TRBD1 (6 bases). The germline V and J ends were trimmed by 5 bases and 6 bases, with 20 bases remaining between them. The CDR3 covers 15 residues. Germline V gives CDR1 MNHEY, CDR2 SVGEGT.